This T cell receptor (beta chain) was captured by sequencing in a study of blood T cells in healthy people across ages. Whole-study context: About one barcoded beta molecule per two T cells was the capture yield of template switching.

Alongside a J-beta primer mix, a sample-barcoded 5' primer served in a second PCR lasting roughly 6 to 11 cycles. A 12-random-nucleotide template-switch adaptor tagged each cDNA molecule. Each CDR3 protein gets one entry after TCRdb re-called the 5' RACE reads with MiXCR. The top ten clones hold around 14% of a sample with about 590,000 distinct CDR3 sequences, less than 35% of them seen once. Germline V lookup: CDR1 MNHNS, CDR2 SASEGT. V was trimmed by 4 bases and J by 4 bases, leaving 14 bases between them. CDR3 size: 15 residues. The source of this sequence is a woman aged 80 or over in good health. This chain connects TRBV6-1 to TRBJ1-5, with a weak D call TRBD1 (5 bases). The sequencing input was blood. CDR3 residues: CASSVAGTRNQPQHF. The DNA of the CDR3 is TGTGCCAGCAGTGTTGCCGGGACCCGGAATCAGCCCCAGCATTTT.